This T cell receptor beta chain was obtained from a study of cytomegalovirus exposure and HLA in healthy donors. Study outcomes and limitations: There were under 200 TCR beta chains listed as cytomegalovirus-associated. Subsequent analysis revealed that first-cohort TCR clusters tended to co-occur in the 110 or so validation repertoires.

Libraries were prepared by immunoSEQ multiplex PCR; TCRdb keeps only in-frame clonotypes and omits some of them. The sample includes under 200,000 clones, roughly 90% of them seen just once. CDR3 length: 17 residues. V lost 1 base and J 5 bases, leaving 17 bases between the germline ends. Germline assignment: CDR1 KGHSH and CDR2 LQKENI. Of note for this clone: Its antigen remains unknown.

The V gene is TRBV18, the J gene TRBJ2-2, with a possible D match to TRBD1 (6 bases). Sequencing was done on a sample of PBMCs. The TCR originated in a woman younger than 35 in good health and CMV-seronegative. The CDR3 DNA reads as TGTGCCAGCTCACCACTACAGGGACCTACCCTGACCGGGGAGCTGTTTTTT. It specifies CASSPLQGPTLTGELFF.